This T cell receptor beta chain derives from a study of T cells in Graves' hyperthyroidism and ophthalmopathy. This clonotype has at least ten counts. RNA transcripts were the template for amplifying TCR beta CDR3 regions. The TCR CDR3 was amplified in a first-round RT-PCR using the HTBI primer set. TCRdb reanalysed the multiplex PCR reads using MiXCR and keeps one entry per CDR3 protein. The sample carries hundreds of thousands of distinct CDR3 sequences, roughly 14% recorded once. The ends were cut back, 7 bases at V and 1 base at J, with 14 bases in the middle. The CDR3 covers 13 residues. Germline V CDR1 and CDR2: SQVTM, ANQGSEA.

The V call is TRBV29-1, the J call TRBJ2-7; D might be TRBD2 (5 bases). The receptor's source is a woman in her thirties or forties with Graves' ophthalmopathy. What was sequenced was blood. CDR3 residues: CSARRGMSYEQYF. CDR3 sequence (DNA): TGCAGCGCCCGGAGAGGGATGTCCTACGAGCAGTACTTC.